This T cell receptor (beta chain) appears in the sequencing data of a study of blood T cell repertoires in COVID-19. Study-wide context: Donors in the United States, Italy and Spain gave samples during acute or convalescent COVID-19.

J was trimmed by 13 bases and V by 5 bases; bases with no gene match: 8. CDR3 length: 12 amino acids. CDR1 is SGHAT and CDR2 is FQNNGV in the germline V gene. Original data processing: Quantification of nucleated cells was approximated via reference gene primer amplification. Profiled with immunoSEQ multiplex PCR; TCRdb holds only in-frame clones, not every one. V and J calls plus clone size are reproduced from that table; the DNA served to infer D and trimming. The table includes a few hundred thousand clones, approximately 91% detected once. The V gene is TRBV11-2, the J gene TRBJ2-1, with TRBD2 matching over 7 bases. The receptor comes from a human donor in a cohort sampled during active COVID-19. The specimen was peripheral blood. CDR3 sequence reads: CASSPHSGSQFF. The CDR3 coding sequence is TGTGCCAGCAGCCCCCATAGCGGGTCACAGTTCTTC.